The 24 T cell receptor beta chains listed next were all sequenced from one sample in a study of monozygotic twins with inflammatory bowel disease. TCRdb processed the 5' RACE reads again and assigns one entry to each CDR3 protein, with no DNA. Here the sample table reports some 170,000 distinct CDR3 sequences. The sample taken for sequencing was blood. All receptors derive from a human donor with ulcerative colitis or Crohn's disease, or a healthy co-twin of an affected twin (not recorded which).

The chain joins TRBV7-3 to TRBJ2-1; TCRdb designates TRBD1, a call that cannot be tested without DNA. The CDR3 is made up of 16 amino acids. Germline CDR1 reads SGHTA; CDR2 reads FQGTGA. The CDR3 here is CASSTPGQGFLGEQFF.

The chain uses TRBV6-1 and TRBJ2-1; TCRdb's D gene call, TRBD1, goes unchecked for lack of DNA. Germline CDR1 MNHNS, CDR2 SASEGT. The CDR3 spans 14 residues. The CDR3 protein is CASVGQASTNEQFF.

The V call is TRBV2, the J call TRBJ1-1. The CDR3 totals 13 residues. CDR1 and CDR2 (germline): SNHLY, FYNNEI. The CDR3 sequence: CASTVRVGSEAFF. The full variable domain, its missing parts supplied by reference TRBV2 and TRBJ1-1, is EPEVTQTPSHQVTQMGQEVILRCVPISNHLYFYWYRQILGQKVEFLVSFYNNEISEKSEIFDDQFSVERPDGSNFTLKIRSTKLEDSAMYFCASTVRVGSEAFFGQGTRLTVV.

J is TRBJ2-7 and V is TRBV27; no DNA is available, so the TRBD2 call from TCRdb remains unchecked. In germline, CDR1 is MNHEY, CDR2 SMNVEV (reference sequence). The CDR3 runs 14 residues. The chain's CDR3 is CASSLLANAYEQYF.

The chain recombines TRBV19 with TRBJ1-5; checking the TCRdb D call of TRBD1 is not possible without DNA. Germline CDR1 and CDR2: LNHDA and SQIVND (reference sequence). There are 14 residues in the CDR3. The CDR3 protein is CASSISGGDQPQHF. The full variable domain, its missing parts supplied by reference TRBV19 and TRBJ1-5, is DGGITQSPKYLFRKEGQNVTLSCEQNLNHDAMYWYRQDPGQGLRLIYYSQIVNDFQKGDIAEGYSVSREKKESFPLTVTSAQKNPTAFYLCASSISGGDQPQHFGDGTRLSIL.

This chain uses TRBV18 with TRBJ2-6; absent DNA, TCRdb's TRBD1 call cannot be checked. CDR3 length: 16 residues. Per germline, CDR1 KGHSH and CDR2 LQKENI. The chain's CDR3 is CASSPRGDSGANVLTF.

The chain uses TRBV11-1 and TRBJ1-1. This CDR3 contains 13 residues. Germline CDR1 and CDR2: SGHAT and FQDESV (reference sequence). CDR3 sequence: CASSYGLNTEAFF.

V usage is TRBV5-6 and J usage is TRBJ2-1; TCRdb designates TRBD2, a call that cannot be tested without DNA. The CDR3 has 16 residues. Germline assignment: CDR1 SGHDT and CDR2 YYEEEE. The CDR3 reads CASSLPGLAGNNEQFF.

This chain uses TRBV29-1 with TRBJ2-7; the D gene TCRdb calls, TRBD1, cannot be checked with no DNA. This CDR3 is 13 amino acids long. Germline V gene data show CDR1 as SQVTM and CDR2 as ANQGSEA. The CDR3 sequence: CSVLGGHRYEQYF.

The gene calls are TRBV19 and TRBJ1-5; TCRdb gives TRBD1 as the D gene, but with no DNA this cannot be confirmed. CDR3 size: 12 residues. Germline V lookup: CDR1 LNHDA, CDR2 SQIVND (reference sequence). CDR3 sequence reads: CASSTGDQPQHF.

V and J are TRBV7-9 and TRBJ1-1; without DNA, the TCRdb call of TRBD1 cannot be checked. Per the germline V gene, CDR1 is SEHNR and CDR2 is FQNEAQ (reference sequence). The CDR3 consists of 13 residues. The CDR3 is CASRGGVNTEAFF. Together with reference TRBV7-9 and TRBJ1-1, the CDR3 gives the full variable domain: DTGVSQNPRHKITKRGQNVTFRCDPISEHNRLYWYRQTLGQGPEFLTYFQNEAQLEKSRLLSDRFSAERPKGSFSTLEIQRTEQGDSAMYLCASRGGVNTEAFFGQGTRLTVV.

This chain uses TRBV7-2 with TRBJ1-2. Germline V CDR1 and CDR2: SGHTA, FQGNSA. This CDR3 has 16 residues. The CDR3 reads CASSLGGWRANYGYTF.

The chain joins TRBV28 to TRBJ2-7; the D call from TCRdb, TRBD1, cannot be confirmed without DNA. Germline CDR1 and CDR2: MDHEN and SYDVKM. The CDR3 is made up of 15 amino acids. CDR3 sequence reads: CASSHRDRGLSGQYF. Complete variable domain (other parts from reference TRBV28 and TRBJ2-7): DVKVTQSSRYLVKRTGEKVFLECVQDMDHENMFWYRQDPGLGLRLIYFSYDVKMKEKGDIPEGYSVSREKKERFSLILESASTNQTSMYLCASSHRDRGLSGQYFGPGTRLTVT.

The CDR3 sequence is CASSVGQGGYQPQHF. The chain has TRBV5-1 and TRBJ1-5; the TRBD1 assignment by TCRdb is unverifiable without DNA. Germline V gene lookup returns CDR1 SGHRS and CDR2 YFSETQ. CDR3 length: 15 residues. Full variable domain (rest looked up from reference TRBV5-1 and TRBJ1-5): KAGVTQTPRYLIKTRGQQVTLSCSPISGHRSVSWYQQTPGQGLQFLFEYFSETQRNKGNFPGRFSGRQFSNSRSEMNVSTLELGDSALYLCASSVGQGGYQPQHFGDGTRLSIL.

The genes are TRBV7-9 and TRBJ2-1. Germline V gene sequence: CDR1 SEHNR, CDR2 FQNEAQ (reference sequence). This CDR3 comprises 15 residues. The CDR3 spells CASSFGGRANNEQFF.

CDR3 amino acids: CAISGQGAGDGDTQYF. The V call is TRBV10-3, the J call TRBJ2-3; without DNA, the TCRdb call of TRBD2 cannot be checked. The CDR3 is 16 amino acids. CDR1 is ENHRY, CDR2 SYGVKD, per germline.

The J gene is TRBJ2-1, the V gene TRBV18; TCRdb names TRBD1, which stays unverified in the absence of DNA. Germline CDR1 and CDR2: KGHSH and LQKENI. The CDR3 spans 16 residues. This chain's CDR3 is CASSASGPPSYNEQFF.

This chain's CDR3 is CASSLDKATNYGYTF. The genes are TRBV7-2 and TRBJ1-2; TCRdb calls TRBD1, which cannot be checked without DNA. CDR3 size: 15 residues. The germline gives CDR1 SGHTA, CDR2 FQGNSA.

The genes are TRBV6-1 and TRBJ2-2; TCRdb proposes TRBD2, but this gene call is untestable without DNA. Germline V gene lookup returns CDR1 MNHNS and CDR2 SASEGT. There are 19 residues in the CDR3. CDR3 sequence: CASSAGGLAGGPNTGELFF.

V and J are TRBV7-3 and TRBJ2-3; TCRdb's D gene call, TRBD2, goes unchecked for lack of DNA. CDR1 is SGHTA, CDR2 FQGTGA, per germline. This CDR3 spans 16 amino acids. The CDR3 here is CASSLDPSGITDTQYF.

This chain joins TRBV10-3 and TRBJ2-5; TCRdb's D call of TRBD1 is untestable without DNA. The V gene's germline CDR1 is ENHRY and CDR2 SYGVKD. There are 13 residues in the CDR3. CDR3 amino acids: CAISSGTEETQYF.

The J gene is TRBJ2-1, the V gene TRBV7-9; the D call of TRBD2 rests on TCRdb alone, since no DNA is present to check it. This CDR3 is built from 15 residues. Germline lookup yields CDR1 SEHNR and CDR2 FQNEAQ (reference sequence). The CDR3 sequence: CASSWHGLANNEQFF.

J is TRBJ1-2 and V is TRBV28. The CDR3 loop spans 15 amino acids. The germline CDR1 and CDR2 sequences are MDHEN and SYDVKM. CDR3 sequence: CASSLREGRPRGYTF.

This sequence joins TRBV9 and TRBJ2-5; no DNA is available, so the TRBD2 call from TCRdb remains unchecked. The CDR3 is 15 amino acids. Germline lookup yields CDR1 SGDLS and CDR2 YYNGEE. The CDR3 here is CASSTRPSWGETQYF. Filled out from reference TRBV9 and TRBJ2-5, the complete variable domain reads DSGVTQTPKHLITATGQRVTLRCSPRSGDLSVYWYQQSLDQGLQFLIQYYNGEERAKGNILERFSAQQFPDLHSELNLSSLELGDSALYFCASSTRPSWGETQYFGPGTRLLVL.